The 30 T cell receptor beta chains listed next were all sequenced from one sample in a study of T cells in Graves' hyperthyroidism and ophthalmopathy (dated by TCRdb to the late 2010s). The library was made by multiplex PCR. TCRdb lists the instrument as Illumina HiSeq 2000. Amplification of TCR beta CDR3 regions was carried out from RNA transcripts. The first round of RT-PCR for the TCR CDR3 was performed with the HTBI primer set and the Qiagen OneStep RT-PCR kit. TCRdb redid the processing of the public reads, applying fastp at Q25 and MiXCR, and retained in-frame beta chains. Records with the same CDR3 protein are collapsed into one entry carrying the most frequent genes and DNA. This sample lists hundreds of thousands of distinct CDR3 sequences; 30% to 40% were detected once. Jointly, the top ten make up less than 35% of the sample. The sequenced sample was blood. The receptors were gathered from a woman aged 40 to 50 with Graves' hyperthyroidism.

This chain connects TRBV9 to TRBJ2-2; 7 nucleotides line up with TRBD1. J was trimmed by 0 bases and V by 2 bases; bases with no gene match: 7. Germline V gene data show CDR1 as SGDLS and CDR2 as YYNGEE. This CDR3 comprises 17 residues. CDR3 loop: CASSVAADRPNTGELFF. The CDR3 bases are TGTGCCAGCAGCGTGGCGGCGGACAGGCCGAACACCGGGGAGCTGTTTTTT.

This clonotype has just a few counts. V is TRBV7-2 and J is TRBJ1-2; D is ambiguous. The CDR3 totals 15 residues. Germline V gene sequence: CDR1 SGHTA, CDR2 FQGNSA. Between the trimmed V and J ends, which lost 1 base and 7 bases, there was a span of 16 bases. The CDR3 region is CASSLDNGAMVGYTF. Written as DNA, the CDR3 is TGTGCCAGCAGCTTAGATAACGGAGCAATGGTTGGCTACACCTTC.

DNA of the CDR3: TGTGCCAGCAGCTTCAAGGACAGCTCGTTCTACGAGCAGTACTTC. Translation gives CASSFKDSSFYEQYF. The chain couples TRBV7-6 to TRBJ2-7; D may be TRBD1 (6 bases). Trimming took off 3 bases at V and 3 bases at J, with 15 bases between the two ends. Germline CDR1 and CDR2: SGHVS and FNYEAQ. The CDR3 spans 15 residues.

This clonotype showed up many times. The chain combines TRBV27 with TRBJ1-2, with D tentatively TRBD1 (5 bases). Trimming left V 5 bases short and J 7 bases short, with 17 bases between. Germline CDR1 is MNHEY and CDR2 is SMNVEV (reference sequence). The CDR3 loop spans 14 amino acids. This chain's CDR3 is CASSPTTVESGYTF. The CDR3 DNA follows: TGTGCCAGCAGTCCGACGACAGTGGAAAGTGGCTACACCTTC.

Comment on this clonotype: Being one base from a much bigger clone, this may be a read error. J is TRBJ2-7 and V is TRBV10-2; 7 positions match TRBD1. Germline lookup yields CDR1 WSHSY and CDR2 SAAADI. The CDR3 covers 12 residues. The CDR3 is CVSSEQGDEQYF. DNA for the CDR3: TGCGTCAGCAGCGAGCAGGGGGATGAGCAGTACTTC.

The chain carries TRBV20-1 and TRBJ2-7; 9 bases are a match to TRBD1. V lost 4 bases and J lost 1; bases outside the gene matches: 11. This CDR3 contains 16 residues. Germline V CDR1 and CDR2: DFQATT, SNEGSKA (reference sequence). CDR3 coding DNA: TGCAGTGCTAACGGACAGGGGCGTCCTTCTTCCTACGAGCAGTACTTC. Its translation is CSANGQGRPSSYEQYF.

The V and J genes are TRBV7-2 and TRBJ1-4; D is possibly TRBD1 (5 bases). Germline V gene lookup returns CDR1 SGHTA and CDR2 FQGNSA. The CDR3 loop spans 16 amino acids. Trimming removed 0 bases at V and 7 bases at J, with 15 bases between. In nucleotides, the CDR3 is TGTGCCAGCAGCTTAGCTAGCGGGGGACGAGGTGAAAAACTGTTTTTT. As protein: CASSLASGGRGEKLFF.

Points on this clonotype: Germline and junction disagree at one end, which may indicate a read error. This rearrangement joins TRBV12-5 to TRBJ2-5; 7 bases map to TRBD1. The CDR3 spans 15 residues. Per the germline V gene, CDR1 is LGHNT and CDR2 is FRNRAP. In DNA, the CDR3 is TGTGCTAGTGGTTTGTACTGGGGACAGCAAGGGACCCAGTACTTC. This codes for CASGLYWGQQGTQYF. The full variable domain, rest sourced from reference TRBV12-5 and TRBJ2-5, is DARVTQTPRHKVTEMGQEVTMRCQPILGHNTVFWYRQTMMQGLELLAYFRNRAPLDDSGMPKDRFSAEMPDATLATLKIQPSEPRDSAVYFCASGLYWGQQGTQYFGPGTRLLVL.

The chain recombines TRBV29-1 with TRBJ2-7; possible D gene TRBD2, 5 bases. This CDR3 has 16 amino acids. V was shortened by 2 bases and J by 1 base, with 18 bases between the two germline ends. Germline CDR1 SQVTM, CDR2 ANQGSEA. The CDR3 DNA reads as TGCAGCGTTGAATTAAGCGGCGTATCTGGATCCTACGAGCAGTACTTC. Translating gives CSVELSGVSGSYEQYF.

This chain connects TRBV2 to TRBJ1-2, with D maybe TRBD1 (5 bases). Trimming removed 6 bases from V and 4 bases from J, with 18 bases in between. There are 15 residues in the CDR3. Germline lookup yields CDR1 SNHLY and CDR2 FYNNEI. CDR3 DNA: TGTGCCAGCAGCTTGGGGCAGACCACCGGCTATGGCTACACCTTC. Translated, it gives CASSLGQTTGYGYTF.

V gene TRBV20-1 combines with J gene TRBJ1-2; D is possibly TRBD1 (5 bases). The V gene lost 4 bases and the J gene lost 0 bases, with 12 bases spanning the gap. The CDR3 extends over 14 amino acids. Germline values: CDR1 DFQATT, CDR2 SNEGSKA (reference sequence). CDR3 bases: TGCAGTGCTATGGGGCCGTCGGCTAACTATGGCTACACCTTC. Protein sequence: CSAMGPSANYGYTF.

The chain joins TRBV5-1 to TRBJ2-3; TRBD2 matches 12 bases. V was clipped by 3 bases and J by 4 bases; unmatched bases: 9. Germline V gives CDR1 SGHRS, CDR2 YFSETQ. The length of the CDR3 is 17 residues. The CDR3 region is CASSSLTSGGKADTQYF. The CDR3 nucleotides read TGCGCCAGCAGCTCTCTGACTAGCGGGGGTAAAGCAGATACGCAGTATTTT.

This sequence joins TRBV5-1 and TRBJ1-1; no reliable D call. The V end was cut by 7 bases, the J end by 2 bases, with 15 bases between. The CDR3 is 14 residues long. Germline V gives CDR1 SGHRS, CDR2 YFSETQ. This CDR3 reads CASSEYRENTEAFF. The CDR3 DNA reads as TGCGCCAGCTCGGAGTACAGAGAAAACACTGAAGCTTTCTTT.

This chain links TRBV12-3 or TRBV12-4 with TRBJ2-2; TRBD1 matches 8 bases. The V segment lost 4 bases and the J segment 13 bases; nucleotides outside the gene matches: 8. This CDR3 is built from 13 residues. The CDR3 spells CASSSRDRPRLFF. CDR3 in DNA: TGTGCCAGCAGTTCCCGGGACAGGCCTCGGCTGTTTTTT.

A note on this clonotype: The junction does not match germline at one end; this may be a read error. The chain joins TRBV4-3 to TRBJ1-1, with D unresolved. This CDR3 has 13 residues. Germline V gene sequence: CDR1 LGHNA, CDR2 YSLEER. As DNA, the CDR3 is TGCGCCAGCAGCCAAGACGGGAACACTGGAGCTTTCTTT. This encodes CASSQDGNTGAFF.

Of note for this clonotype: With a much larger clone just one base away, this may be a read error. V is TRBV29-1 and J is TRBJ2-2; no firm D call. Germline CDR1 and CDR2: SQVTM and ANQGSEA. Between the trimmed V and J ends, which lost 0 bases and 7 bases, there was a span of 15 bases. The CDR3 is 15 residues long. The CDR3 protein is CSVEDLGFPDGELFF. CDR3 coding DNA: TGCAGCGTTGAAGATCTGGGGTTCCCGGACGGGGAGCTGTTTTTT.

The DNA of the CDR3 is TGTGCCAGCAGCCAAGGACAGGATAGCTCCTACGAGCAGTACTTC. This codes for CASSQGQDSSYEQYF. The V gene is TRBV4-2, the J gene TRBJ2-7; TRBD1 is a possible D gene (6 bases). Germline CDR1 LGHNA, CDR2 YNFKEQ. V was cut by 1 base and J by 0 bases, with 10 bases left in between. The CDR3 loop spans 15 amino acids.

CDR3 in amino acids: CASSQTSSYEQYF. CDR3 DNA sequence: TGCGCCAGCAGCCAAACTAGCTCCTACGAGCAGTACTTC. The chain employs TRBV4-1 and TRBJ2-7; D might be TRBD2 (5 bases). V was cut by 2 bases and J by 0 bases, with 5 bases left in between. Germline-derived CDR1 and CDR2 are MGHRA and YSYEKL. The length of the CDR3 is 13 residues.

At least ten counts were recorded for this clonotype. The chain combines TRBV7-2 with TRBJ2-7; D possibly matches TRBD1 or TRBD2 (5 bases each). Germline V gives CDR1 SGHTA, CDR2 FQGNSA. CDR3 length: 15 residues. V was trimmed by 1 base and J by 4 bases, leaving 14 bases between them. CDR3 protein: CASSLGDVREYEQYF. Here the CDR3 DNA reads TGTGCCAGCAGCTTAGGGGACGTCAGAGAATACGAGCAGTACTTC.

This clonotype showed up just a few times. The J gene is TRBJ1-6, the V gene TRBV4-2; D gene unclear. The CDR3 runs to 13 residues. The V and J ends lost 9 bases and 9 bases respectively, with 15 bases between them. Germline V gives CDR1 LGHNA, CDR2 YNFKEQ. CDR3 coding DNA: TGTGCCAGTAACCAGGACTCGGGTTCACCCCTCCACTTT. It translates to CASNQDSGSPLHF.

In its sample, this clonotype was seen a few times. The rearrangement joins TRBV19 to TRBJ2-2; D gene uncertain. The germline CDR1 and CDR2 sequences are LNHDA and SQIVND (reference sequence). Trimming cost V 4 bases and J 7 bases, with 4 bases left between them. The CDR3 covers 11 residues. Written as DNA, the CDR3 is TGTGCCAGTAGTAGGGTCGGGGAGCTGTTTTTT. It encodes CASSRVGELFF.

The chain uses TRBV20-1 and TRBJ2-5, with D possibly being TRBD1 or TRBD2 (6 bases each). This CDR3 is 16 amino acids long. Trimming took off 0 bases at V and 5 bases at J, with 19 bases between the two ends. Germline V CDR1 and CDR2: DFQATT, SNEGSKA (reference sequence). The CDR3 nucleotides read TGCAGTGCTAGAGATCGAAGGGGGGCGGCCGGGGAGACCCAGTACTTC. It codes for CSARDRRGAAGETQYF.

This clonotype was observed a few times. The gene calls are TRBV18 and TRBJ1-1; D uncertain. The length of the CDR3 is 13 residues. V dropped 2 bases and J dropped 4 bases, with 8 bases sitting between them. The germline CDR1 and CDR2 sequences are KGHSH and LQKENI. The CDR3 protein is CASSPSGLTEAFF. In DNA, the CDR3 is TGTGCCAGCTCACCAAGCGGGCTCACTGAAGCTTTCTTT.

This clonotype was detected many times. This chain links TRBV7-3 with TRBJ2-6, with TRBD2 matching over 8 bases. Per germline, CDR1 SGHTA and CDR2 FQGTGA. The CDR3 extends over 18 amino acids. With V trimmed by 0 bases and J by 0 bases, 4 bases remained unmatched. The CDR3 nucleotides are TGTGCCAGCAGCTTAACTAGCGGGGCATACTCTGGGGCCAACGTCCTGACTTTC. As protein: CASSLTSGAYSGANVLTF.

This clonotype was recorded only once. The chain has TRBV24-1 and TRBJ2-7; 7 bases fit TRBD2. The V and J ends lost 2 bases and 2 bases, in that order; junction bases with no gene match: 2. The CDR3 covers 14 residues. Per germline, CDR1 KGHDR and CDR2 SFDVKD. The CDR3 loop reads CATSDSSGTYEQYF. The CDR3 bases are TGTGCCACCAGTGATTCCAGCGGGACCTACGAGCAGTACTTC.

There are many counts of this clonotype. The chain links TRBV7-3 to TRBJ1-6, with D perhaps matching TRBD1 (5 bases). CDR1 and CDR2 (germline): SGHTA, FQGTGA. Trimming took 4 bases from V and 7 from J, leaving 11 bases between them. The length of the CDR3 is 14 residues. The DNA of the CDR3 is TGTGCCAGCAGCTCTTCAGGGAGGAATTCACCCCTCCACTTT. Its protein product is CASSSSGRNSPLHF.

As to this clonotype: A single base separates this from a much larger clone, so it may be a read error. The CDR3 DNA sequence: TGTGCCAGCAGCTTAACCCCCAGAGCGGGGAATTCACCCATCCACTTT. This sequence encodes CASSLTPRAGNSPIHF. The chain recombines TRBV7-6 with TRBJ1-6; unclear D gene. The CDR3 is 16 amino acids. Per germline, CDR1 SGHVS and CDR2 FNYEAQ.

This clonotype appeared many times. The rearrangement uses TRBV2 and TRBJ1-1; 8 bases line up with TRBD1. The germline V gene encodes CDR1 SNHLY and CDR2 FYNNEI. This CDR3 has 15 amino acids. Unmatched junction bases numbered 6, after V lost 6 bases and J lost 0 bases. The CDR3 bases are TGTGCCAGCAGGGGATCGGGACAGGTGAACACTGAAGCTTTCTTT. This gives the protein CASRGSGQVNTEAFF.

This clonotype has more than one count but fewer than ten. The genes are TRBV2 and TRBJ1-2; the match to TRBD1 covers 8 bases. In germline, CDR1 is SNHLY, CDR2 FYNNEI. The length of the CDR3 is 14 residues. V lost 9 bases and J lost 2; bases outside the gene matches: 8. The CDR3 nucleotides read TGTGCCAGTCCCATCTACAGGGGGAACTATGGCTACACCTTC. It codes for CASPIYRGNYGYTF.

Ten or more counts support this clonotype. CDR3 protein: CASSRLPSGTSGYEQYF. The CDR3 nucleotides read TGTGCCAGCAGCCGTCTCCCCTCCGGGACTAGCGGCTACGAGCAGTACTTC. J is TRBJ2-7 and V is TRBV7-3; 11 nucleotides agree with TRBD2. There are 17 residues in the CDR3. With 5 bases clipped from V and 3 bases from J, the junction kept 12 bases outside the gene matches. Germline CDR1 is SGHTA and CDR2 is FQGTGA. Using reference TRBV7-3 and TRBJ2-7 for the parts outside the CDR3, the full variable domain is GAGVSQTPSNKVTEKGKYVELRCDPISGHTALYWYRQSLGQGPEFLIYFQGTGAADDSGLPNDRFFAVRPEGSVSTLKIQRTERGDSAVYLCASSRLPSGTSGYEQYFGPGTRLTVT.